This entry describes one T cell receptor beta chain. No antigen is known for it. Some clones are missing from TCRdb's copy, which holds only in-frame ones; the method was immunoSEQ multiplex PCR. The table records approximately 89,000 clones, 91% of them present only once. The CDR3 covers 16 residues. Germline CDR1 is KGHSH and CDR2 is LQKENI. V gave up 1 base and J gave up 0 bases, with 10 bases separating them. The data were taken from a study of OX40 agonist ivuxolimab in advanced cancers. General observations from the study: Individuals who were partial responders at 0.1-3.0 mg/kg had clonal expansion that ranked among the lowest. CD8+ T cells averaged more expanded clones than CD4+.

Sequenced material: CD4+ or CD8+ T cells sorted from blood, taken in a trial of the OX40 agonist ivuxolimab. The chain joins TRBV18 to TRBJ1-3; possibly TRBD1 for D (6 bases). This TCR was sampled from an adult with an advanced solid tumor such as melanoma, head and neck, liver or kidney cancer. CDR3 DNA: TGTGCCAGCTCACCACGTTGGACAGACTCTGGAAACACCATATATTTT. It specifies CASSPRWTDSGNTIYF.